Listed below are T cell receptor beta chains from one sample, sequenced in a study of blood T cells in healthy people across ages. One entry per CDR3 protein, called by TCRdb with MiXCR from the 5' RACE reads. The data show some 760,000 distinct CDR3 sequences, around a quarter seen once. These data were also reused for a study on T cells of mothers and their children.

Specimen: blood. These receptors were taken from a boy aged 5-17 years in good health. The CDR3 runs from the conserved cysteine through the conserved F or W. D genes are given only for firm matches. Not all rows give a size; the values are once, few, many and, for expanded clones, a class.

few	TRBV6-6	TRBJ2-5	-	CASSYDLTRAGETQYF	TGTGCCAGCAGTTACGACCTGACCCGGGCGGGAGAGACCCAGTACTTC
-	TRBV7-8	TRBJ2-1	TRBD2	CASSSLAGGPSLNNEQFF	TGTGCCAGCAGCTCCCTAGCGGGAGGGCCGTCCCTAAACAATGAGCAGTTCTTC
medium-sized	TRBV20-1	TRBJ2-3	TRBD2	CSAPGLAGDTDTQYF	TGCAGTGCACCGGGCCTAGCGGGAGACACAGATACGCAGTATTTT
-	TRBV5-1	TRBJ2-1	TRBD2	CASSSPISGASGNEQFF	TGCGCCAGCAGCTCCCCAATCAGCGGGGCCTCCGGAAATGAGCAGTTCTTC
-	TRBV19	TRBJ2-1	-	CASSPQGLRVGNEQFF	TGTGCCAGTAGTCCCCAGGGTTTGCGCGTTGGCAATGAGCAGTTCTTC
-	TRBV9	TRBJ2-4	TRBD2	CASSPGLAGASAKNIQYF	TGTGCCAGCAGCCCGGGACTAGCGGGAGCGAGTGCCAAAAACATTCAGTACTTC
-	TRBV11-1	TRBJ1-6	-	CASSTTGLRETPLHF	TGTGCCAGCAGCACGACGGGACTCAGGGAGACACCCCTCCACTTT
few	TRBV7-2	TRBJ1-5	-	CASSYGQNNQPQHF	TGTGCCAGCAGCTACGGACAGAACAATCAGCCCCAGCATTTT
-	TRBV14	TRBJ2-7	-	CASSQDWGTYEQYF	TGTGCCAGCAGCCAAGATTGGGGGACCTACGAGCAGTACTTC
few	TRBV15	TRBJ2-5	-	CATSRDRAVQETQYF	TGTGCCACCAGCAGAGATCGGGCGGTACAAGAGACCCAGTACTTC
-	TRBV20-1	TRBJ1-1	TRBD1	CSARPPGQGLFYTEAFF	TGCAGTGCTAGACCCCCGGGACAGGGTTTGTTTTACACTGAAGCTTTCTTT
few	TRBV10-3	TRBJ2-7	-	CAISDPGGGDEQYF	TGTGCCATCAGTGACCCAGGTGGTGGGGACGAGCAGTACTTC
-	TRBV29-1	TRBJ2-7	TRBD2	CSVGSGGSGYEQYF	TGCAGCGTTGGGAGCGGCGGGAGTGGCTACGAGCAGTACTTC
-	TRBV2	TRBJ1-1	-	CASSEVVTGNTEAFF	TGTGCCAGCAGTGAGGTTGTAACAGGGAATACTGAAGCTTTCTTT
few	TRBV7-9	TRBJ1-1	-	CASSFFGAQSTEAFF	TGCGCCAGCAGCTTTTTCGGGGCCCAGAGCACTGAAGCTTTCTTT
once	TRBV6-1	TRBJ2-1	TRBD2	CASNVIGLAGAGYEQFF	TGTGCCAGCAACGTTATAGGTCTAGCGGGAGCGGGATATGAGCAGTTCTTC
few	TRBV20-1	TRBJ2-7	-	CSASPDSYEQYF	TGCAGTGCTAGCCCGGACAGCTACGAGCAGTACTTC
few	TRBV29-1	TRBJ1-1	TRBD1	CSVEEWSQGGTEAFF	TGCAGCGTTGAAGAATGGAGCCAGGGGGGAACTGAAGCTTTCTTT
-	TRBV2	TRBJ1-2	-	CASSPTGSYGYTF	TGTGCCAGCAGCCCCACAGGGAGCTATGGCTACACCTTC
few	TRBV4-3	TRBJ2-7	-	CASSQEQGSYEQYF	TGCGCCAGCAGCCAAGAGCAGGGGAGTTACGAGCAGTACTTC
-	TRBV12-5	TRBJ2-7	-	CASGLGLLYEQYF	TGTGCTAGTGGTTTGGGACTTCTCTACGAGCAGTACTTC
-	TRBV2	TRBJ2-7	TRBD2	CASRDIAGGPDEQYF	TGTGCCAGCAGGGACATAGCGGGGGGGCCGGACGAGCAGTACTTC
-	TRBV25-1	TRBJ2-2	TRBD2	CASSEWGGTGELFF	TGTGCCAGCAGTGAATGGGGGGGCACCGGGGAGCTGTTTTTT
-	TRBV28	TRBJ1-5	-	CASSPRGEIQPQHF	TGTGCCAGCAGTCCACGAGGGGAGATCCAGCCCCAGCATTTT
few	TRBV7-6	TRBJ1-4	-	CASSLEVLGREKLFF	TGTGCCAGCAGCTTAGAGGTGCTGGGGCGTGAAAAACTGTTTTTT
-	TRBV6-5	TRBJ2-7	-	CASRRGISYEQYF	TGTGCCTCCAGGCGGGGAATCTCCTACGAGCAGTACTTC
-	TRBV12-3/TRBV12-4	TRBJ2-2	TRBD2	CASRARAGLAGERDTGELFF	TGTGCCAGCAGGGCTAGGGCGGGACTAGCGGGAGAACGAGACACCGGGGAGCTGTTTTTT
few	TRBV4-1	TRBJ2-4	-	CASSLRQGILLAKNIQYF	TGCGCCAGCAGCCTGCGGCAGGGAATTCTCCTAGCCAAAAACATTCAGTACTTC
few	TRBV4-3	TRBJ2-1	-	CASSQDQGSYNEQFF	TGCGCCAGCAGCCAAGACCAGGGTTCCTACAATGAGCAGTTCTTC
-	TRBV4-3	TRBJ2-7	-	CASSQVEGPYEQYF	TGCGCCAGCAGCCAAGTGGAGGGCCCCTACGAGCAGTACTTC
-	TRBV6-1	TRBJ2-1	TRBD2	CASSESPNSGGYNEQFF	TGTGCCAGCAGTGAAAGTCCTAATAGCGGGGGTTACAATGAGCAGTTCTTC